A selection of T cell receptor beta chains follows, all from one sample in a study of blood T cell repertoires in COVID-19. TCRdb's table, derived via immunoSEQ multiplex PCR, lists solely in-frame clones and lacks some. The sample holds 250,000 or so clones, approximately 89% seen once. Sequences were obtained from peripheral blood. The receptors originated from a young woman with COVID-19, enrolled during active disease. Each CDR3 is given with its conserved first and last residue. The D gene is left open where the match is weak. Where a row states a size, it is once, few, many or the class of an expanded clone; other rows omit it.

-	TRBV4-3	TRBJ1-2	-	TGCGCCAGCAGCCAAAACACCGGAAGGGGTGGCTACACCTTC	CASSQNTGRGGYTF
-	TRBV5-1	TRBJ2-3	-	TGCGCCAGCGGCGCCGAGGGCTTCCTCACAGATACGCAGTATTTT	CASGAEGFLTDTQYF
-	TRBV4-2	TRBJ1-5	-	TGTGCCAGCAGCCAATTAACCCTAGGGAGTACCAGCAATCAGCCCCAGCATTTT	CASSQLTLGSTSNQPQHF
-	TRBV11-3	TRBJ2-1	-	TGTGCCAGCAATGAGGGTGAGGATGAGCAGTTCTTC	CASNEGEDEQFF
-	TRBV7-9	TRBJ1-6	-	TGTGCCAGCAGCTCCAGACAGGTTTATTCACCCCTCCACTTT	CASSSRQVYSPLHF
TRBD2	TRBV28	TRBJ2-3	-	TGTGCCAGCAGATTAGCGGGAAAGAGCACAGATACGCAGTATTTT	CASRLAGKSTDTQYF
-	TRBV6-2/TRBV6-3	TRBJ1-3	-	TGTGCCAGCAGTTACTCGTACAGCTCTGGAAACACCATATATTTT	CASSYSYSSGNTIYF
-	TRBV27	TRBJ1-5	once	TGTGCCAGCAGTCCGGTCGGGCAGCCCCAGCATTTT	CASSPVGQPQHF
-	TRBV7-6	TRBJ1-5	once	TGTGCCAGCAGCCCCGCAGGGTTCAGCAATCAGCCCCAGCATTTT	CASSPAGFSNQPQHF
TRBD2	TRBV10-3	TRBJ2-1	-	TGTGCCATCAGTGAGCGGGAGGCTAGCCCCAGCTCCTACAATGAGCAGTTCTTC	CAISEREASPSSYNEQFF
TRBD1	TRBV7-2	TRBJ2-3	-	TGTGCCAGCAGCCCAAGACAGGGAAGTGATACGCAGTATTTT	CASSPRQGSDTQYF
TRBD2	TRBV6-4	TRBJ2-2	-	TGTGCCAGCAGTGACTCGAAGAACAGCGGTGGCGGGGGGTCCCTCACCGGGGAGCTGTTTTTT	CASSDSKNSGGGGSLTGELFF
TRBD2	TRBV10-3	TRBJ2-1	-	TGTGCCATCAGTCTAGCGGGAGGGATCAATGAGCAGTTCTTC	CAISLAGGINEQFF
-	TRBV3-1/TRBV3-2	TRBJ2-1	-	TGTGCCAGCAGCCAAGGTCTAAGTAGCTCCTACAATGAGCAGTTCTTC	CASSQGLSSSYNEQFF
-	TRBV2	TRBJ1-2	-	TGTGCCAGCAGTGGGCCAGGTTTAGGAGGCTACACCTTC	CASSGPGLGGYTF
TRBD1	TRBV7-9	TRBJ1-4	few	TGTGCCAGCAGCCGAGGGGACAGCGCCCTTGAAAAACTGTTTTTT	CASSRGDSALEKLFF
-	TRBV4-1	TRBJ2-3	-	TGCGCCAGCAGCCCCCCCCTTAGCACAGATACGCAGTATTTT	CASSPPLSTDTQYF
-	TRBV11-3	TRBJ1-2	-	TGTGCCAGCAGCTCCCTGACAGATTCCTATGGCTACACCTTC	CASSSLTDSYGYTF
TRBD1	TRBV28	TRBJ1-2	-	TGTGCCAGCAGCTCCGCGGACAGGCTGGATGGCTACACCTTC	CASSSADRLDGYTF
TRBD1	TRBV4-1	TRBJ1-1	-	TGCGCCAGCAGCCAACCCCGACCCACAGGGGGCACTGAAGCTTTCTTT	CASSQPRPTGGTEAFF
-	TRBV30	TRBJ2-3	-	TGTGCCTGGAGATCGGGGGGCCCCGGTGGCACAGATACGCAGTATTTT	CAWRSGGPGGTDTQYF
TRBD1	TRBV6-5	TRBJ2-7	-	TGTGCCAGCAGTCACAGGGGAGTTGGCTACGAGCAGTACTTC	CASSHRGVGYEQYF
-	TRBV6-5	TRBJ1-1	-	TGTGCCACCCCCGTGATTATAGGGAGCACTGAAGCTTTCTTT	CATPVIIGSTEAFF
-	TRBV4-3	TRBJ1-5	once	TGCGCCAGCAGCCAGGAACTCCAGGATCAGCCCCAGCATTTT	CASSQELQDQPQHF
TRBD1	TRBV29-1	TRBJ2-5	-	TGCAGCGGGGGACAGGGGATAGAGACCCAGTACTTC	CSGGQGIETQYF